Listed here is a single T cell receptor beta chain. Germline CDR1 MNHNS, CDR2 SASEGT. The CDR3 is 15 residues long. Trimming cost V 4 bases and J 2 bases; bases outside gene matches: 6. Clones were read by immunoSEQ multiplex PCR, and TCRdb kept only the in-frame ones, dropping some. The table includes 800,000 to 1,200,000 clones, about four fifths detected once. This sample stems from a study of shared clonotypes between healthy human individuals. The sequencing sample was made of memory CD4+ T cells from PBMCs. Indicated subset: CD45RA-negative fraction. The receptor was isolated from a man aged 18 to 29 in good health. Some clones in this sample may be carry-over from other donors' samples. The V and J genes are TRBV6-1 and TRBJ1-2; TRBD1 matches 8 bases. CDR3 coding DNA: TGTGCCAGCAGTGGACCCGGGACAGGAAACTATGGCTACACCTTC. It encodes CASSGPGTGNYGYTF.